This TCR beta chain was retrieved from a study of T cells in Graves' hyperthyroidism and ophthalmopathy. At the level of the study: Peripheral blood was secured at the point of initial diagnosis, before any treatment. Study observations and caveats: Model output signaled ophthalmopathy a median about seven months ahead of onset.

This clonotype came up a few times. Its antigen is as yet unknown. The CDR3 extends over 14 amino acids. With 4 bases removed from V and 2 bases from J, the gap between germline ends came to 12 bases. CDR1 is ENHRY, CDR2 SYGVKD, per germline. Regions amplified from RNA transcripts were the TCR beta CDR3 regions. Using the HTBI primer set, a first-round RT-PCR was run on the TCR CDR3. Using its own MiXCR run on the multiplex PCR reads, TCRdb lists one record per CDR3 protein. The sample carries around 570,000 distinct CDR3 sequences, 15% to 20% recorded once. The cohort's ophthalmopathy patients, a group with duration under 3 months, had a Clinical Activity Score of at least 3 and a NOSPECS grade of at least 4. Patients with uncontrolled infections, other autoimmune diseases, pregnancy or lactation were excluded.

J is TRBJ2-7 and V is TRBV10-3, with D perhaps matching TRBD2 (6 bases). Sequencing input: blood. This TCR was sampled from a man in his forties with Graves' ophthalmopathy. CDR3 protein: CAISVGGNPYEQYF. In nucleotides, the CDR3 is TGTGCCATCAGTGTAGGAGGGAACCCCTACGAGCAGTACTTC.